This record covers a single T cell receptor (beta chain). Produced via immunoSEQ multiplex PCR; TCRdb's table is partial and in-frame only. The profile covers about 330,000 clones, with under 90% appearing a single time and 4.5% to 5.5% taken by the ten largest. The CDR3 runs to 15 residues. Trimming removed 5 bases from V and 3 bases from J, with 16 bases in between. Germline CDR1 is SGHVS and CDR2 is FQNEAQ. Sample treatment: about 20 received Ad26.COV2.S at low or high dose, single or two shots; roughly 5 received placebo; per-sample allocation not given. The study sampled participants on day 63 after the first vaccine or placebo injection. This entry comes from a study of Ad26.COV2.S vaccination and SARS-CoV-2 variants.

This chain uses TRBV7-8 with TRBJ1-2, with D perhaps TRBD1 (5 bases). The specimen was peripheral blood, collected in a trial of Ad26.COV2.S vaccine versus placebo. The TCR comes from a person between 18 and 60 years old who received the Ad26.COV2.S COVID-19 vaccine or a placebo. CDR3 amino acids: CASSPRTRHDYGYTF. CDR3 nucleotides: TGTGCCAGCAGCCCTAGGACAAGGCACGACTATGGCTACACCTTC. The full variable domain, with the rest looked up from reference TRBV7-8 and TRBJ1-2, is GAGVSQSPRYKVAKRGQDVALRCDPISGHVSLFWYQQALGQGPEFLTYFQNEAQLDKSGLPSDRFFAERPEGSVSTLKIQRTQQEDSAVYLCASSPRTRHDYGYTFGSGTRLTVV.